What follows is one T cell receptor beta chain and its context. Antigen specificity is unknown. Via MiXCR, TCRdb re-called the RT-PCR reads, giving one row per CDR3 protein. This table has some 480,000 distinct CDR3 sequences, about a tenth appearing once. The sample originates from a study of response to subunit inactivated influenza vaccine. The CDR3 runs 12 residues. V was pared by 6 bases and J by 3 bases, with 9 bases between. Germline loops: CDR1 DFQATT, CDR2 SNEGSKA (reference sequence). Study-wide results and caveats: Each seasonal flu vaccination may recruit only limited new T cells, authors suggested.

The specimen was PBMCs from blood, collected roughly 45 days after vaccination. The V and J genes are TRBV20-1 and TRBJ2-1, with D possibly matching TRBD2 (6 bases). The receptor's source is a man aged 45-60 years who received an inactivated influenza vaccine. CDR3 region: CSAPTSYNEQFF. The CDR3 coding sequence is TGCAGTGCGCCGACTAGCTACAATGAGCAGTTCTTC.